This T cell receptor beta chain was documented in a study of blood T cell repertoires in COVID-19. For the study at large: Samples of COVID-19 (acute and convalescent) were obtained from the United States, Italy and Spain. PBMCs, B-cell-depleted T cells, or T cells provided the cDNA or gDNA that made up the material.

Authors' processing steps: Estimates of nucleated cell counts were drawn from the amplification of reference gene primers. Only in-frame clones appear in the TCRdb table, and some are missing; sequencing was by immunoSEQ multiplex PCR. V and J calls and clone size are as listed in that table; D and trimming were resolved from the DNA. Of 150,000 to 200,000 clones listed, 86% are singletons. This clone has only one observation. The CDR3 extends over 13 amino acids. V dropped 5 bases and J dropped 2 bases, with 9 bases sitting between them. In germline, CDR1 is LNHNV, CDR2 YYDKDF (reference sequence). The TCR sequence derives from a man aged 65-85 years with acute or convalescent COVID-19. The chain has TRBV15 and TRBJ1-1, with D perhaps TRBD1 (6 bases). The sample was peripheral blood. The CDR3 DNA sequence: TGTGCCACCAGCTTGGGACAAAACACTGAAGCTTTCTTT. Its translation: CATSLGQNTEAFF.